This T cell receptor beta chain was documented in a study of PD-1 blockade in classical Hodgkin lymphoma. The time point: cycle 4 day 1 (C4D1), after about 6 weeks of nivolumab. With no exception, relapse followed autologous stem cell transplantation in all patients, and brentuximab vedotin exposure varied. TCRdb's copy holds only in-frame clones and misses some; the assay was immunoSEQ multiplex PCR. The table lists approximately 96,000 clones, 85% to 95% of them singletons. Trimming pared 0 bases from V and 7 bases from J, leaving 19 bases between. The CDR3 totals 16 residues. Germline V gene data show CDR1 as SGHDN and CDR2 as FVKESK.

Sequencing used peripheral blood mononuclear cells (PBMCs), obtained before the fourth cycle of nivolumab. This TCR derives from a human donor with classical Hodgkin lymphoma. The V call is TRBV14, the J call TRBJ2-7, with a weak D call TRBD1 (5 bases). Here the CDR3 DNA reads TGTGCCAGCAGCCAAGAGTCCTGGACAAATACAAGGGAGCAGTACTTC. Translated, it gives CASSQESWTNTREQYF. Supplemented by reference TRBV14 and TRBJ2-7, the full variable domain reads EAGVTQFPSHSVIEKGQTVTLRCDPISGHDNLYWYRRVMGKEIKFLLHFVKESKQDESGMPNNRFLAERTGGTYSTLKVQPAELEDSGVYFCASSQESWTNTREQYFGPGTRLTVT.